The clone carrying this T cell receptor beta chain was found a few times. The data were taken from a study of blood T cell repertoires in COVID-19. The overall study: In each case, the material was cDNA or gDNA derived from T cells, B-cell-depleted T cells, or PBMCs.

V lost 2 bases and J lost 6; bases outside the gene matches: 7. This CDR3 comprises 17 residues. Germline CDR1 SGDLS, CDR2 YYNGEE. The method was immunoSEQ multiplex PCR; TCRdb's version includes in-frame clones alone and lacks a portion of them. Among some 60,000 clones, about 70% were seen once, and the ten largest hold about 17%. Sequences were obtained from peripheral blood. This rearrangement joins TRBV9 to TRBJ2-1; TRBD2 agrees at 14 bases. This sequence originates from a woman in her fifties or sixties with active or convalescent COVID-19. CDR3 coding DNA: TGTGCCAGCAGCGTTTGGGGGACTAGCGGGAGCGTCAATGAGCAGTTCTTC. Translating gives CASSVWGTSGSVNEQFF.